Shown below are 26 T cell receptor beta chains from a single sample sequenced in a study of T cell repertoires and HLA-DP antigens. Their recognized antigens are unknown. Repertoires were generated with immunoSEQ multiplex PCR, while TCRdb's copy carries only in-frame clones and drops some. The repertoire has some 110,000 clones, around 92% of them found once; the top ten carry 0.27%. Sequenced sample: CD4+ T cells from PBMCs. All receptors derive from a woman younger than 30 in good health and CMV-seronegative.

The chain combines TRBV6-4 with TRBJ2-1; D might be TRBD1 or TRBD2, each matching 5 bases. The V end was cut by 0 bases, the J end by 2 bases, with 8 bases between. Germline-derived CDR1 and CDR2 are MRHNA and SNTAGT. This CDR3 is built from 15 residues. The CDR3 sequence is CASSDSRGPYNEQFF. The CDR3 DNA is TGTGCCAGCAGTGACTCGAGGGGCCCCTACAATGAGCAGTTCTTC.

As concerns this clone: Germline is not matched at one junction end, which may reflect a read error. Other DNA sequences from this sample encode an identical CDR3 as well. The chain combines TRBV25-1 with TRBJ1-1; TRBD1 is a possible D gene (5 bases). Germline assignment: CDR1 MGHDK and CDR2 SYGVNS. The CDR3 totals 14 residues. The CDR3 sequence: CASRAAGMNTEAFF. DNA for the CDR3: TGTGCCAGCAGGGCGGCAGGGATGAACACTGAAGCCTTCTTT.

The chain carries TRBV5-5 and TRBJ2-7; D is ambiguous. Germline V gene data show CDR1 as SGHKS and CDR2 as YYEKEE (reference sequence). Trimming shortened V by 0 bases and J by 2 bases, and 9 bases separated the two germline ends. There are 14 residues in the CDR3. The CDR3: CASSLGATPYEQYV. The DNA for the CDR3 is TGTGCCAGCAGCTTGGGGGCTACTCCCTACGAGCAGTACGTC.

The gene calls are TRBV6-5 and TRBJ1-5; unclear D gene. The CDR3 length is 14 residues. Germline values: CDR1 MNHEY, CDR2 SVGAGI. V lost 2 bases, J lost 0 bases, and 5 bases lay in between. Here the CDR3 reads CASSYIASNQPQHF. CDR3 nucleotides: TGTGCCAGCAGTTACATCGCTAGCAATCAGCCCCAGCATTTT.

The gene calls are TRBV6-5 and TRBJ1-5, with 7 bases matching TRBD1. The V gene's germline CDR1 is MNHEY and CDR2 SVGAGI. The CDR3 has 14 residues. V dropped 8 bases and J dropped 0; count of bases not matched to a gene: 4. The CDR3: CASGRGDSNQPQHF. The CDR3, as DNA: TGTGCCAGCGGCAGGGGGGATAGCAATCAGCCCCAGCATTTT.

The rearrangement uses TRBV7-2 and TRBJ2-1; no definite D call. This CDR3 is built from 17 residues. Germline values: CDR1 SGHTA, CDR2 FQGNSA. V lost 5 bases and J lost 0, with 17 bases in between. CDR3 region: CASSPTRIWGSYNEQFF. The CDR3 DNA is TGTGCCAGCAGCCCTACTCGGATTTGGGGCTCCTACAATGAGCAGTTCTTC.

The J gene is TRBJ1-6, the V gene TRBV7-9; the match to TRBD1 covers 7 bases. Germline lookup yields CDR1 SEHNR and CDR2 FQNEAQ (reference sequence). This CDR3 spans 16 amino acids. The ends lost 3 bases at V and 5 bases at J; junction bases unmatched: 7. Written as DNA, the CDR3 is TGTGCCAGCAGCTTGGGTTTAGGGACAGATAATTCACCCCTCCACTTT. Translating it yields CASSLGLGTDNSPLHF. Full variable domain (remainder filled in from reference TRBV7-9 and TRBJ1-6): DTGVSQNPRHKITKRGQNVTFRCDPISEHNRLYWYRQTLGQGPEFLTYFQNEAQLEKSRLLSDRFSAERPKGSFSTLEIQRTEQGDSAMYLCASSLGLGTDNSPLHFGNGTRLTVT.

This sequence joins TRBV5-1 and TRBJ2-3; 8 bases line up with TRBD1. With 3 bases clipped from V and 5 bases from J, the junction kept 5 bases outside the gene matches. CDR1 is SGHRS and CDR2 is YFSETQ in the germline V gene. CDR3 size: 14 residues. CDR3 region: CASSSRTGIDTQYF. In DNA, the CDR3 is TGCGCCAGCAGCTCCCGGACAGGGATAGATACGCAGTATTTT.

In DNA, the CDR3 is TGTGCCATCAGTGAGGGCAGATCCACAGATACGCAGTATTTT. The encoded protein is CAISEGRSTDTQYF. V is TRBV10-3 and J is TRBJ2-3, with D unresolved. Germline V lookup: CDR1 ENHRY, CDR2 SYGVKD. This CDR3 has 14 residues. With 2 bases removed from V and 2 bases from J, the gap between germline ends came to 8 bases.

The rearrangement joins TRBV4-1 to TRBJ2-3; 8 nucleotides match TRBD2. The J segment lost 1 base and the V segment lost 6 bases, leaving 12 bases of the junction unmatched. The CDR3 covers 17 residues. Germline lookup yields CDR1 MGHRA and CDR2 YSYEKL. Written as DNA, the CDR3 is TGCGCCAGCAGGAAGACGTCACGGGGGGGTGGCACAGATACGCAGTATTTT. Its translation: CASRKTSRGGGTDTQYF.

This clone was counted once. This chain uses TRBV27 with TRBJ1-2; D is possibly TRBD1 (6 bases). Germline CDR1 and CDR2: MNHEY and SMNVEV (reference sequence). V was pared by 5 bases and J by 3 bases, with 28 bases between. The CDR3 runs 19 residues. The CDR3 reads CASSLHSGARVLQHYGYTF. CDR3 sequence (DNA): TGTGCCAGCAGTCTTCATTCGGGGGCTAGAGTCCTACAACACTATGGCTACACCTTC.

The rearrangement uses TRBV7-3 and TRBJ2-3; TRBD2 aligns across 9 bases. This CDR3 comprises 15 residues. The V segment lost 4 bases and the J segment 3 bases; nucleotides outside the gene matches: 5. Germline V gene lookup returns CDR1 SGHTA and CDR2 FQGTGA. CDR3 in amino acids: CASSSLREGTDTQYF. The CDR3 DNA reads TGTGCCAGCAGCTCATTGCGGGAGGGTACAGATACGCAGTATTTT.

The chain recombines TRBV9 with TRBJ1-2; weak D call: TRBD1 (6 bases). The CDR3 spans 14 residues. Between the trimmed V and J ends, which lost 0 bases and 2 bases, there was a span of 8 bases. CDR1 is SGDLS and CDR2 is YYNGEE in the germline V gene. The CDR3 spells CASSVGQGNYGYTF. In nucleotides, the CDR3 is TGTGCCAGCAGCGTAGGGCAGGGGAACTATGGCTACACCTTC.

The CDR3 nucleotides read TGCGCCAGCAGCGGATCCTCGGACAGGAACACTGAAGCTTTCTTT. Its protein is CASSGSSDRNTEAFF. The chain has TRBV5-1 and TRBJ1-1; D is perhaps TRBD1 (6 bases). Trimming removed 4 bases at V and 1 base at J, with 14 bases between. The germline V gene has CDR1 SGHRS and CDR2 YFSETQ. The CDR3 length is 15 residues.

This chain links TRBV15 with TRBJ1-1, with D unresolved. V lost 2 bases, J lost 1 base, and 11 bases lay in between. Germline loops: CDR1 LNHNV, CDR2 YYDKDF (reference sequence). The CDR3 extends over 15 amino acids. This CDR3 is CATSRIWGGNTEAFF. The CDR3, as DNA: TGTGCCACCAGCAGAATTTGGGGAGGGAACACTGAAGCTTTCTTT.

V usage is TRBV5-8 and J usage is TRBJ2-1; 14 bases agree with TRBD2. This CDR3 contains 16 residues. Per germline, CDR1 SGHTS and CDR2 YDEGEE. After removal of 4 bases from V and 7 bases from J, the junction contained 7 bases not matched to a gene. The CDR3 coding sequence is TGTGCCAGCAGCCACGGGACTAGCGGGAGAGGTAATGAGCAGTTCTTC. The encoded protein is CASSHGTSGRGNEQFF.

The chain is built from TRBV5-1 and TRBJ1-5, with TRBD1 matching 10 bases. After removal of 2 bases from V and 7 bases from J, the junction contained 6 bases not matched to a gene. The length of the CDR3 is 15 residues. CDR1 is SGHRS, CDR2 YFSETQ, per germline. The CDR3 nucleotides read TGCGCCAGCAGCTTTGACGGGACAGGGGTGCAGCCCCAGCATTTT. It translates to CASSFDGTGVQPQHF.

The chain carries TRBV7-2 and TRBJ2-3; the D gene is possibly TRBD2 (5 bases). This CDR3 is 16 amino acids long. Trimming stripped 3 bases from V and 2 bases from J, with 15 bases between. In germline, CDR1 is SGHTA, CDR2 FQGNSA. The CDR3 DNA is TGTGCCAGCAGCTTTCAGACGGGGAGAACCACAGATACGCAGTATTTT. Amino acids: CASSFQTGRTTDTQYF.

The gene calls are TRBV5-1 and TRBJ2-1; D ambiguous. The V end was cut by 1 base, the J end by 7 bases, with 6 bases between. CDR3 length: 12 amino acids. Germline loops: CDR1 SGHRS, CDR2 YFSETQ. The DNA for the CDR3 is TGCGCCAGCAGCTTGAGTTGGAATGAGCAGTTCTTC. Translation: CASSLSWNEQFF.

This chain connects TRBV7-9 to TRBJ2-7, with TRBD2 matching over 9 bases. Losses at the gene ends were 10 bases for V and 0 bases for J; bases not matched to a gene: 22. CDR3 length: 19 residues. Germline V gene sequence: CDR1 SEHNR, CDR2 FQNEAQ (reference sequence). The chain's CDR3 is CATDRVRYQREAHSYEQYF. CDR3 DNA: TGTGCCACCGACAGGGTAAGGTATCAGCGGGAGGCCCACTCCTACGAGCAGTACTTC.

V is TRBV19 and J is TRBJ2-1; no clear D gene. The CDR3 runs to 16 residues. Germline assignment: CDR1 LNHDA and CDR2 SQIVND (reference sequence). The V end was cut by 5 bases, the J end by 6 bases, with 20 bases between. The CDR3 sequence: CASSSSRILSFNEQFF. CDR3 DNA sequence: TGTGCCAGTAGTTCCTCCCGGATCCTAAGCTTCAATGAGCAGTTCTTC.

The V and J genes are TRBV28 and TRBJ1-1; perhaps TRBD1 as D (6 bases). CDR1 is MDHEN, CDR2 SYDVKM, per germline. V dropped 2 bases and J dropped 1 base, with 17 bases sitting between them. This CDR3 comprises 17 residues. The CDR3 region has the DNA TGTGCCAGCAGTTTACTACTATCTCAGGGGTCGAACACTGAAGCTTTCTTT. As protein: CASSLLLSQGSNTEAFF.

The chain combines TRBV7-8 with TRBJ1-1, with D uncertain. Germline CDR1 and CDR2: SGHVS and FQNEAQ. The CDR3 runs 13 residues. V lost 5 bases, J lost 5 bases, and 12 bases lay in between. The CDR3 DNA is TGTGCCAGCAGCCCCGGCTCGGGTACTGAAGCTTTCTTT. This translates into CASSPGSGTEAFF. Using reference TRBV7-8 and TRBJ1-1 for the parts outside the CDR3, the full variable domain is GAGVSQSPRYKVAKRGQDVALRCDPISGHVSLFWYQQALGQGPEFLTYFQNEAQLDKSGLPSDRFFAERPEGSVSTLKIQRTQQEDSAVYLCASSPGSGTEAFFGQGTRLTVV.

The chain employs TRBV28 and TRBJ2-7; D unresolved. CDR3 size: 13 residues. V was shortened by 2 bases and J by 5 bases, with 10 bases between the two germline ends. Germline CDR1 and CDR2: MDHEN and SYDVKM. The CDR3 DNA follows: TGTGCCAGCAGTTTAACCCCCGACGACGAGCAGTACTTC. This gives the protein CASSLTPDDEQYF.

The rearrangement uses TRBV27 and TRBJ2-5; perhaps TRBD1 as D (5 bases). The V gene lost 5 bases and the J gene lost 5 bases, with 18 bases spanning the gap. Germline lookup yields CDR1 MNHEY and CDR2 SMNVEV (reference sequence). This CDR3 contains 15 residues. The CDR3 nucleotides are TGTGCCAGCAGTCGCAAATCAGGGTTTCGGGAGACCCAGTACTTC. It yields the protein CASSRKSGFRETQYF.

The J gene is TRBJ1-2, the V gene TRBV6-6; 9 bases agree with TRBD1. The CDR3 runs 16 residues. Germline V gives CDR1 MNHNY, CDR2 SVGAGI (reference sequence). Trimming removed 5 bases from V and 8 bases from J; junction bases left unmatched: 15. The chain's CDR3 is CASSRGGQGAGRGYTF. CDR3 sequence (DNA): TGTGCCAGCAGTCGGGGGGGACAGGGCGCCGGACGGGGCTACACCTTC.